The entry below describes one T cell receptor beta chain. The CDR3 length is 15 residues. The germline gives CDR1 SGHVS, CDR2 FNYEAQ. V was clipped by 0 bases and J by 6 bases, with 11 bases between them. These data originate in a study of blood T cell repertoires in COVID-19. The wider study: Sites across the United States, Italy and Spain contributed samples from acute and convalescent COVID-19. T cells, B-cell-depleted T cells, or PBMCs supplied cDNA or gDNA.

How the authors handled the data: Reference gene primers were amplified, and this amplification served to estimate nucleated cell counts. Assay used: immunoSEQ multiplex PCR; TCRdb lists only in-frame clones, some missing. The V and J calls and clone size were taken over from that table, and D and trimming were inferred from the DNA. The repertoire includes about 88,000 clones, over 80% of them detected once, and around 10% sits in the top ten. This receptor was identified in a man aged 80 or over with acute or convalescent COVID-19. Sequencing used peripheral blood. The chain uses TRBV7-6 and TRBJ2-2; D not certain. The DNA of the CDR3 is TGTGCCAGCAGCTTAGCGCGGAACTTTCCCGGGGAGCTGTTTTTT. It encodes CASSLARNFPGELFF. The entire variable domain, with the rest obtained from reference TRBV7-6 and TRBJ2-2, is as follows: GAGVSQSPRYKVTKRGQDVALRCDPISGHVSLYWYRQALGQGPEFLTYFNYEAQQDKSGLPNDRFSAERPEGSISTLTIQRTEQRDSAMYRCASSLARNFPGELFFGEGSRLTVL.